One T cell receptor beta chain is described in this entry. In its sample, this clone was seen once. Its antigen remains unidentified. Per-base quality was not reported, and no clone a single base away is much larger than it. The receptor library was made with the immunoSEQ multiplex PCR assay. TCRdb's version of the immuneACCESS table is confined to in-frame rearrangements and falls short of the full clone set. An unresolved V gene accounts for under half of the shortfall where checked; the remainder is of unknown origin. The sample includes approximately 82,000 clones, with 75% to 95% observed a single time. Roughly 0.27% of the sample belongs to the ten largest clones. The sample originates from a study of technical replicates of blood from a few donors (dated by TCRdb to 2016 to 2017). Between the V and J ends, shortened by 3 bases and 5 bases respectively, the junction contains 13 bases. According to the germline V gene, CDR1 reads MGHRA and CDR2 reads YSYEKL. The CDR3 goes from the cysteine to the phenylalanine over 14 residues. Solely the CDR3 DNA is kept, with 42 bases framed from the first base.

The TCR originated in a human donor in good health. The V and J segments used are TRBV4-1 and TRBJ1-2, with no reliable assignment of the D segment. The sequenced sample was T cells isolated from PBMCs. Read as DNA, the sequence is TGCGCCAGCAGCCATGAAAGATTTGAGTATGGCTACACCTTC. Translated, it reads CASSHERFEYGYTF.